The 25 T cell receptor beta chains below come from one sample, sequenced in a study of cytomegalovirus exposure and HLA in healthy donors. Both 60 Vbeta primers and 13 Jbeta primers went into the PCR. Assay: immunoSEQ multiplex PCR; the TCRdb copy retains only in-frame clones and omits some. The table records under 200,000 clones, 60% to 80% of them present only once. Material: PBMCs. Source of these receptors: a middle-aged woman in good health and CMV-seropositive.

This clone was seen a few times. The rearrangement links TRBV30 to TRBJ1-6, with D unclear. The CDR3 is 15 amino acids. Germline V CDR1 and CDR2: GTSNPN, SVGIG (reference sequence). Deletions cut 1 base from V and 10 bases from J, with 17 bases between. For the CDR3, the DNA is TGTGCCTGGAGTGGAGGGTCCGTGGCACGATCACCCCTCCACTTT. This translates into CAWSGGSVARSPLHF.

The V gene is TRBV18, the J gene TRBJ1-1, with TRBD1 matching 7 bases. The V segment lost 3 bases and the J segment 0 bases; nucleotides outside the gene matches: 4. The CDR3 is 15 residues long. The germline gives CDR1 KGHSH, CDR2 LQKENI. CDR3 nucleotide sequence: TGTGCCAGCTCACCGGCACAGGGGATGAACACTGAAGCTTTCTTT. Translation: CASSPAQGMNTEAFF.

The rearrangement joins TRBV11-2 to TRBJ1-2; 7 positions agree with TRBD1. In germline, CDR1 is SGHAT, CDR2 FQNNGV. With V trimmed by 3 bases and J by 5 bases, 3 bases remained unmatched. The CDR3 is 13 residues long. The CDR3 DNA is TGTGCCAGCAGCTTCTACAGGGGTTATGGCTACACCTTC. Translating gives CASSFYRGYGYTF.

This chain joins TRBV11-3 and TRBJ2-1; 8 positions match TRBD2. This CDR3 spans 14 amino acids. Germline CDR1 and CDR2: SGHNT and YENEEA. V gave up 4 bases and J gave up 10 bases; unmatched junction bases: 9. CDR3 amino acids: CASSSTSASPEQFF. For the CDR3, the DNA is TGTGCCAGCAGCTCGACTAGCGCGAGCCCGGAGCAGTTCTTC.

In this sample, this clone turned up a few times. This rearrangement joins TRBV7-6 to TRBJ2-5; a possible D gene is TRBD1 (5 bases). The CDR3 has 15 amino acids. The ends were cut back, 7 bases at V and 2 bases at J, with 17 bases in the middle. Germline V lookup: CDR1 SGHVS, CDR2 FNYEAQ. The CDR3 reads CASKKGAGWQETQYF. Here the CDR3 DNA reads TGTGCCAGCAAAAAAGGGGCAGGGTGGCAAGAGACCCAGTACTTC.

The chain recombines TRBV7-2 with TRBJ1-4, with D possibly TRBD1 on 6 matching bases. The CDR3 is 15 amino acids. Germline loops: CDR1 SGHTA, CDR2 FQGNSA. V lost 5 bases to trimming and J lost 6 bases, with 16 bases between them. CDR3 in amino acids: CASSTHRVLDEKLFF. CDR3 DNA: TGTGCCAGCAGCACCCACAGGGTACTTGATGAAAAACTGTTTTTT.

The chain is built from TRBV9 and TRBJ2-5, with 9 bases that match TRBD2. J lost 5 bases, V lost 1 base, and 9 bases had no gene match. The germline gives CDR1 SGDLS, CDR2 YYNGEE. CDR3 size: 16 residues. The chain's CDR3 is CASSVNGGRASETQYF. In DNA, the CDR3 is TGTGCCAGCAGCGTAAATGGCGGGAGGGCCAGTGAGACCCAGTACTTC.

The J gene is TRBJ1-2, the V gene TRBV11-2; no firm D call. Per the germline V gene, CDR1 is SGHAT and CDR2 is FQNNGV. The CDR3 has 12 amino acids. Trimming shortened V by 4 bases and J by 7 bases, and 10 bases separated the two germline ends. CDR3 residues: CASSSEGSGYTF. The DNA for the CDR3 is TGTGCCAGCAGCTCTGAAGGGAGTGGCTACACCTTC.

The CDR3 nucleotides are TGTGCCAGCAGTTATAAGAACACTGAAGCTTTCTTT. It is translated as CASSYKNTEAFF. The V and J genes are TRBV5-8 and TRBJ1-1; D uncertain. Between the trimmed V and J ends, which lost 5 bases and 1 base, there was a span of 6 bases. CDR1 is SGHTS, CDR2 YDEGEE, per germline. CDR3 length: 12 residues.

This rearrangement joins TRBV6-1 to TRBJ1-6; the D gene is possibly TRBD1 (6 bases). Germline loops: CDR1 MNHNS, CDR2 SASEGT. The CDR3 totals 15 residues. Trimming cost V 6 bases and J 7 bases, with 16 bases left between them. The CDR3 sequence: CASSDVLGQNSPLHF. The CDR3 DNA sequence: TGTGCCAGCAGCGACGTACTTGGACAGAATTCACCCCTCCACTTT.

V usage is TRBV14 and J usage is TRBJ1-2, with D maybe TRBD1 (5 bases). Germline V lookup: CDR1 SGHDN, CDR2 FVKESK. The CDR3 length is 14 residues. V was clipped by 0 bases and J by 4 bases, with 9 bases between them. CDR3 sequence: CASSQDAGIYGYTF. The DNA for the CDR3 is TGTGCCAGCAGCCAAGATGCAGGGATCTATGGCTACACCTTC.

The gene calls are TRBV7-9 and TRBJ2-5; D may be TRBD2 (7 bases). The germline V gene encodes CDR1 SEHNR and CDR2 FQNEAQ (reference sequence). Between the trimmed V and J ends, which lost 2 bases and 4 bases, there was a span of 11 bases. CDR3 length: 14 amino acids. Written as DNA, the CDR3 is TGTGCCAGCAGCTTAAGGGGGAGGGGAGAGACCCAGTACTTC. This gives the protein CASSLRGRGETQYF.

The rearrangement uses TRBV30 and TRBJ2-2, with unresolved D. CDR3 length: 13 residues. The germline V gene has CDR1 GTSNPN and CDR2 SVGIG (reference sequence). The ends were cut back, 6 bases at V and 5 bases at J, with 13 bases in the middle. CDR3 nucleotide sequence: TGTGCCTGCAACACCCAGGCGACCGGGGAGCTGTTTTTT. Its protein product is CACNTQATGELFF.

This chain connects TRBV5-6 to TRBJ2-7; 7 bases map to TRBD1. The germline V gene has CDR1 SGHDT and CDR2 YYEEEE. V shed 0 bases, J shed 2 bases, and the junction held 2 bases outside the gene matches. The CDR3 totals 14 residues. This CDR3 is CASSLGQGPYEQYF. DNA for the CDR3: TGTGCCAGCAGCTTGGGACAGGGACCCTACGAGCAGTACTTC.

The chain uses TRBV19 and TRBJ1-5, with D unclear. From germline, CDR1 is LNHDA and CDR2 SQIVND (reference sequence). V was pared by 6 bases and J by 0 bases, with 12 bases between. This CDR3 has 15 residues. The CDR3 DNA is TGTGCCAGTAGGGCTCAGATTTATAGCAATCAGCCCCAGCATTTT. Its protein is CASRAQIYSNQPQHF.

This clone was recorded only once. This chain joins TRBV7-6 and TRBJ2-3; D ambiguous. Germline V gene lookup returns CDR1 SGHVS and CDR2 FNYEAQ. The CDR3 loop spans 14 amino acids. V dropped 2 bases and J dropped 6 bases, with 12 bases sitting between them. CDR3 amino acids: CASSLSEPGDTQYF. The CDR3, as DNA: TGTGCCAGCAGCTTATCAGAGCCCGGGGATACGCAGTATTTT. Complete variable domain (other parts from reference TRBV7-6 and TRBJ2-3): GAGVSQSPRYKVTKRGQDVALRCDPISGHVSLYWYRQALGQGPEFLTYFNYEAQQDKSGLPNDRFSAERPEGSISTLTIQRTEQRDSAMYRCASSLSEPGDTQYFGPGTRLTVL.

The chain joins TRBV5-4 to TRBJ2-5; D is undetermined. Germline V gives CDR1 SGHNT, CDR2 YYREEE (reference sequence). V lost 0 bases and J lost 1, with 7 bases in between. The CDR3 is 14 residues long. CDR3 sequence (DNA): TGTGCCAGCAGCTTGGGAGGAAGCCAAGAGACCCAGTACTTC. Its translation is CASSLGGSQETQYF.

This chain connects TRBV29-1 to TRBJ2-1; D is possibly TRBD1 (5 bases). The length of the CDR3 is 14 residues. Germline CDR1 reads SQVTM; CDR2 reads ANQGSEA. V dropped 3 bases and J dropped 9 bases, with 18 bases sitting between them. The CDR3 nucleotides are TGCAGCGTTGATAGGACATCCGGCGGCTTTGAGCAGTTCTTC. Its translation is CSVDRTSGGFEQFF.

This chain joins TRBV27 and TRBJ2-7, with 7 bases identical to TRBD1. The trim removed 8 bases at V and 1 base at J, leaving 5 bases unmatched. Germline-derived CDR1 and CDR2 are MNHEY and SMNVEV (reference sequence). CDR3 length equals 13 residues. CDR3 coding DNA: TGTGCCAGCGCCCTGGGACAGTCCTACGAGCAGTACTTC. Translated, it gives CASALGQSYEQYF.

The chain employs TRBV28 and TRBJ2-2; D is undetermined. CDR3 size: 15 residues. Germline V CDR1 and CDR2: MDHEN, SYDVKM. Trimming took off 5 bases at V and 4 bases at J, with 14 bases between the two ends. The CDR3: CASSPELLGTGELFF. CDR3 nucleotides: TGTGCCAGCAGTCCGGAGCTGTTGGGCACCGGGGAGCTGTTTTTT.

The V gene is TRBV19, the J gene TRBJ1-3, with TRBD1 matching over 10 bases. The CDR3 has 16 residues. Germline V lookup: CDR1 LNHDA, CDR2 SQIVND (reference sequence). V lost 5 bases to trimming and J lost 0 bases; unmatched junction nucleotides: 4. The CDR3 spells CASSPDRGSSGNTIYF. The CDR3 DNA follows: TGTGCCAGTAGTCCGGACAGGGGGAGCTCTGGAAACACCATATATTTT.

The chain links TRBV29-1 to TRBJ2-5, with 9 bases lining up with TRBD2. Germline V gene data show CDR1 as SQVTM and CDR2 as ANQGSEA. The CDR3 runs 15 residues. The junction had 8 bases not matched to a gene; V was cut back by 4 bases and J by 2 bases. In nucleotides, the CDR3 is TGCAGCGTTGGAAGTAGCGGGGGTGGACAAGAGACCCAGTACTTC. Translating it yields CSVGSSGGGQETQYF.

V is TRBV9 and J is TRBJ2-5; TRBD2 matches at 8 bases. V shed 0 bases, J shed 5 bases, and the junction held 9 bases outside the gene matches. Germline CDR1 SGDLS, CDR2 YYNGEE. This CDR3 region has 16 residues. In DNA, the CDR3 is TGTGCCAGCAGCGTAGGATCGAGCGGGGGACGGGAGACCCAGTACTTC. It codes for CASSVGSSGGRETQYF.

In DNA form, the CDR3 reads TGTGCCAGCAGCTATACAGCGACAGGGCAGCCCCAGCATTTT. It is translated as CASSYTATGQPQHF. The genes are TRBV6-5 and TRBJ1-5; TRBD1 matches 7 bases. The V gene end was trimmed by 6 bases and the J gene end by 7 bases; junction bases not matched to a gene: 9. This CDR3 is built from 14 residues. Germline V gene sequence: CDR1 MNHEY, CDR2 SVGAGI.

About this clone itself: Other DNA sequences in this specimen translate into the identical CDR3. This sequence joins TRBV11-3 and TRBJ2-7; D unclear. The CDR3 loop spans 11 amino acids. The V gene lost 4 bases and the J gene lost 4 bases, with 5 bases spanning the gap. CDR1 is SGHNT and CDR2 is YENEEA in the germline V gene. CDR3 amino acids: CASSSGYEQYF. CDR3 nucleotides: TGTGCCAGCAGCTCCGGGTACGAGCAGTACTTC.